This entry lists 5 T cell receptor beta chains sequenced from one sample in a study of blood T cell repertoires in COVID-19. Assay: immunoSEQ multiplex PCR; the TCRdb copy retains only in-frame clones and omits some. Of about 140,000 clones listed, around 81% are singletons. The specimen sequenced was PBMCs or T cells enriched from blood (not recorded which). The receptors derive from a woman aged 40 to 50 who had recovered from COVID-19.

The V call is TRBV5-1, the J call TRBJ2-1, with 10 bases lining up with TRBD1. V lost 4 bases to trimming and J lost 8 bases; unmatched junction nucleotides: 6. Germline assignment: CDR1 SGHRS and CDR2 YFSETQ. The CDR3 has 14 residues. In DNA form, the CDR3 reads TGCGCCAGCAGCGTCGGACAGGGGGGCGATGAGCAGTTCTTC. Translation gives CASSVGQGGDEQFF.

This sequence joins TRBV2 and TRBJ1-2; a possible D gene is TRBD1 (6 bases). Between the trimmed V and J ends, which lost 4 bases and 8 bases, there was a span of 14 bases. This CDR3 spans 13 amino acids. Looked up from germline, CDR1 is SNHLY and CDR2 is FYNNEI. The chain's CDR3 is CASSVGAEDGYTF. The DNA of the CDR3 is TGTGCCAGCAGTGTGGGGGCAGAAGACGGCTACACCTTC.

This clone came up once. This chain connects TRBV27 to TRBJ2-1; the match to TRBD2 covers 9 bases. Losses at the gene ends were 7 bases for V and 6 bases for J; bases not matched to a gene: 7. Germline CDR1 MNHEY, CDR2 SMNVEV (reference sequence). This CDR3 spans 14 amino acids. The CDR3 DNA reads as TGTGCCAGCAACCCGGGACTAGCATTCAATGAGCAGTTCTTC. It is translated as CASNPGLAFNEQFF.

V and J are TRBV11-3 and TRBJ1-1; no firm D call. Germline-derived CDR1 and CDR2 are SGHNT and YENEEA. This CDR3 has 13 residues. Between the trimmed V and J ends, which lost 5 bases and 3 bases, there was a span of 10 bases. DNA of the CDR3: TGTGCCAGCAGCCTGCGGGCCGACACTGAAGCTTTCTTT. It encodes CASSLRADTEAFF.

In the case of this clone: One end of the junction is discordant with germline, which a read error may explain. The genes are TRBV9 and TRBJ1-4; possible D gene TRBD1, 5 bases. Germline V gene data show CDR1 as SGDLS and CDR2 as YYNGEE. CDR3 size: 15 residues. The CDR3 sequence: CASSVGATDWDLSYF. In DNA form, the CDR3 reads TGTGCCAGCAGCGTAGGGGCCACGGATTGGGACTTATCCTACTTT.